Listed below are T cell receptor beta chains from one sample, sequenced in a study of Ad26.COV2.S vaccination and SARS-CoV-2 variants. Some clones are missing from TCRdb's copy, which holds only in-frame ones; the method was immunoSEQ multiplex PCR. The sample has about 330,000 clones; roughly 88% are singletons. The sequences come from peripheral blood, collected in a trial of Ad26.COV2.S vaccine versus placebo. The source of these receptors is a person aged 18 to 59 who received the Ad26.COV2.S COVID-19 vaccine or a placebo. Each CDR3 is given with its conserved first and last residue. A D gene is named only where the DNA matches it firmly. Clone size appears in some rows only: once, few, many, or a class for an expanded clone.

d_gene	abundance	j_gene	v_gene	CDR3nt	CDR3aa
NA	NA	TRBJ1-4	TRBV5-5	TGTGCCAGCAGCTTGGTACTGACTAATGAAAAACTGTTTTTT	CASSLVLTNEKLFF
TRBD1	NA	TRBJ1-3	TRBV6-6	TGTGCCAGCAGTCACGAGGGGGCCCGATCCTCTGGAAACACCATATATTTT	CASSHEGARSSGNTIYF
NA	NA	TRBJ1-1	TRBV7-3	TGTGCCAGCAGCTTAGAGGGAGTGGTGAAGACTGAAGCTTTCTTT	CASSLEGVVKTEAFF
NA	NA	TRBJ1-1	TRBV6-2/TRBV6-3	TGTGCCAGCAGTTTTGGGGCGGCGGACACTGAAGCTTTCTTT	CASSFGAADTEAFF
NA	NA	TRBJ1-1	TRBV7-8	TGTGCCAGCAGCTCAGAACCCGAGCTAGATCTACAAGCTTTCTTT	CASSSEPELDLQAFF
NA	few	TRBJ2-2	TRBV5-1	TGCGCCAGCAGCAGTAGTGGACAAGAGTACACCGGGGAGCTGTTTTTT	CASSSSGQEYTGELFF
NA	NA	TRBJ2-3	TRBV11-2	TGTGCCAGCAGCCCCCTGGGGCGGGATACGCAGTATTTT	CASSPLGRDTQYF
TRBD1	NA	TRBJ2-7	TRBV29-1	TGCAGCGTTATCCCGGGACAGGGGGTGTACGAGCAGTACTTC	CSVIPGQGVYEQYF
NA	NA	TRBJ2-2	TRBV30	TGTGCCTGGAGAACAGGGACCTTAAACACCGGGGAGCTGTTTTTT	CAWRTGTLNTGELFF
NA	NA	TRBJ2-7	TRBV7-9	TGTGCCAGCAATAAGGTCCCGGGGGACGAGCAGTACTTC	CASNKVPGDEQYF
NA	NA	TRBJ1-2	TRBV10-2	TGCGCCAGCAGTGAGTCGTTCGGGGGCGGGTATGGCTACACCTTC	CASSESFGGGYGYTF
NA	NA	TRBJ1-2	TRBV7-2	TGTGCCAGCAGCTTAGCAGAGGGGAACTATGGCTACACCTTC	CASSLAEGNYGYTF
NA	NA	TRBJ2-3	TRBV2	TGTGCCAGCAATCTGGGGGTGGGTACAGATACGCAGTATTTT	CASNLGVGTDTQYF
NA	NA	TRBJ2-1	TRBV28	TGTGCCAGCGGGGGGGGCCACTACAATGAGCAGTTCTTC	CASGGGHYNEQFF
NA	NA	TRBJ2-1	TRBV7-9	TGTACCAGCAGCTTAGCAGGGGCCTACAATGAGCAGTTCTTC	CTSSLAGAYNEQFF
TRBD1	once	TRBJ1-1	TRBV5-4	TGTGCCAGCAGTTCGCCGCCAGGGGGGATGAACACTGAAGCTTTCTTT	CASSSPPGGMNTEAFF
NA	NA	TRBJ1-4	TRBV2	TGTGCCAGCTCCGGGACCTCCTATGAAAAACTGTTTTTT	CASSGTSYEKLFF
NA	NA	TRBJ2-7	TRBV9	TGTGCCAGCAGCGCCCGATATTCCTACGAGCAGTACTTC	CASSARYSYEQYF
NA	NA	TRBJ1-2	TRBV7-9	TGTGCCAGCAGCCCGGGTGGACCCGGCTACACCTTC	CASSPGGPGYTF
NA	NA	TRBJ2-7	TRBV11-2	TGTGCCAGCAGCTTAATGTCGGGTTTCCACGAGCAGTACTTC	CASSLMSGFHEQYF
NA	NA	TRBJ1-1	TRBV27	TGTGCCAGCAGTTTTGTATTCGGAGGTGAAGCTTTCTTT	CASSFVFGGEAFF
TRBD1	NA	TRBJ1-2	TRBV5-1	TGCGCCAGCAGCTTGACAGGGGCGGTCTATGGCTACACCTTC	CASSLTGAVYGYTF
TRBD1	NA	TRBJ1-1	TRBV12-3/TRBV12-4	TGTGCCAGCAGTTCTCAGGGGGCAGGAGCTTTCTTT	CASSSQGAGAFF
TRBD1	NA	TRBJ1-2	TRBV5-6	TGTGCCAGCAGCCCCGGACAGGGGTACTATGGCTACACCTTC	CASSPGQGYYGYTF
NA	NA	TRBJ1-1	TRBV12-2	TGTGCAAGTCGTACTCCTCGGGTGAACACTGAAGCTTTCTTT	CASRTPRVNTEAFF
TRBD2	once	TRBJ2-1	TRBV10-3	TGTGCCATCAGTGAGTCGAGGGGAAGAGGGACTAGCGACAATGAGCAGTTCTTC	CAISESRGRGTSDNEQFF
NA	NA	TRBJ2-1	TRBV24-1	TGTGCCACCAGTGAAGGTTCCTACAATGAGCAGTTCTTC	CATSEGSYNEQFF
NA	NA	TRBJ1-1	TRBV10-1	TGCGCCAGCAGCCCCCTGTTGGGTCAGGGAGCTTTCTTT	CASSPLLGQGAFF
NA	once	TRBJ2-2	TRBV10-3	TGTGCCATCAGTGAGGTCCGCGGGGAGCTGTTTTTT	CAISEVRGELFF
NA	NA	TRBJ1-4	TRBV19	TGTGCCAGTAGTATAATGGACAGACCTAATGAAAAACTGTTTTTT	CASSIMDRPNEKLFF
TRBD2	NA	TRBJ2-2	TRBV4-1	TGCGCCAGCAGCCTTACTCCGGGGGAGGGTAACACCGGGGAGCTGTTTTTT	CASSLTPGEGNTGELFF
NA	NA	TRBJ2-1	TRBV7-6	TGTGCCAGCAGCTTATGGGAGTCTAGGATAGATGAGCAGTTCTTC	CASSLWESRIDEQFF
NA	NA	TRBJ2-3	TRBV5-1	TGCGCCAGCAGCTCGGGACTTCAAGATACGCAGTATTTT	CASSSGLQDTQYF
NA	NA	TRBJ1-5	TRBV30	TGTGCCTGGAGTGGGGTGAATAGCAATCAGCCCCAGCATTTT	CAWSGVNSNQPQHF
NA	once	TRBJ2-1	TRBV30	TGTGCCTGGAGTGTTGGGATAGATCCCCCTGAGCAGTTCTTC	CAWSVGIDPPEQFF
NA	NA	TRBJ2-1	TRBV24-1	TGTGCCACCAGTGCCCCCTCGCAGGGGACCCATGAGCAGTTCTTC	CATSAPSQGTHEQFF
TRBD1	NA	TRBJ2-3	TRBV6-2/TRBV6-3	TGTGCCAGCAGTTTTTCGCTGACAGGGGGGACAGATACGCAGTATTTT	CASSFSLTGGTDTQYF
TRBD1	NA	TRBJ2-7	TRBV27	TGTGCCAGCAGCCTGCAGGGGGCACGGGCCTACGAGCAGTACTTC	CASSLQGARAYEQYF
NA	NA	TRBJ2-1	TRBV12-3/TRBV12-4	TGTGCCAGCAGTCGCGGGGCAGCGAATGAGCAGTTCTTC	CASSRGAANEQFF
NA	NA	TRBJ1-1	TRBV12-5	TGTGCTAGTGGTTCACAGCGAACGAACACTGAAGCTTTCTTT	CASGSQRTNTEAFF
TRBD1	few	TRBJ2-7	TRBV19	TGTGCCAGTAGTCTTCGGGGACAGGGGTCCTACGAGCAGTACTTC	CASSLRGQGSYEQYF
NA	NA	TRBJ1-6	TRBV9	TGTGCCAGCAGCGTCCAGATAAATTCACCCCTCCACTTT	CASSVQINSPLHF
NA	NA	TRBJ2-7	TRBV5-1	TGCGCCAGCAGCTTCGAAAGCTCCTACGAGCAGTACTTC	CASSFESSYEQYF
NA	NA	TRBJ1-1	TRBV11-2	TGTGCCAGCAGCTTAGATTTGAGCAGGGCTGAAGCTTTCTTT	CASSLDLSRAEAFF
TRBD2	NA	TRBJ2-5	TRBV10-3	TGTGCCATCAGTGGTAGCGGGAGTCAAGAGACCCAGTACTTC	CAISGSGSQETQYF
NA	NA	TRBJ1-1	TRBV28	TGTGCCAGCAGTTTACGGTCAGCAATAGCCTTGAACACTGAAGCTTTCTTT	CASSLRSAIALNTEAFF